This is a list of T cell receptor beta chains from one sample in a study of T cell repertoires in cytomegalovirus infection. TCRdb re-called the reads with MiXCR, one entry per CDR3 protein. The sample has fewer than 350,000 distinct CDR3 sequences, 29% seen once; the top ten hold about 19%. Their specific antigens are unknown. The specimen was cultured PBMCs, collected from culture after CMV antigen stimulation. The receptors were sampled from a human donor in good health (CMV status not recorded). Some clones in this sample may be carry-over from other donors' samples. The CDR3 runs from the conserved cysteine through the conserved F or W. The D gene is left open where the match is weak. Size tells how often a clone was seen (once, few, many) or the class of an expanded clone, and some rows leave it out.

j_call d_call clone_size v_call cdr3_aa cdr3_nt
TRBJ2-2 TRBD2 many TRBV28 CASSSPIGGDKNTGELFF TGTGCCAGCAGTTCTCCCATCGGGGGGGACAAGAACACCGGGGAGCTGTTTTTT
TRBJ2-6 TRBD1 many TRBV5-6 CASSLPPGQGVPGANVLTF TGTGCCAGCAGCTTACCCCCGGGACAGGGGGTCCCTGGGGCCAACGTCCTGACTTTC
TRBJ1-2 TRBD1 . TRBV28 CASSVLRDRVDYTF TGTGCCAGCAGCGTACTCCGGGACAGGGTGGACTACACCTTC
TRBJ1-6 . . TRBV15 CATSRDITGPYNSPLHF TGTGCCACCAGCAGAGATATAACAGGGCCATATAATTCACCCCTCCACTTT
TRBJ1-4 TRBD1 few TRBV28 CASSGSSGGQTMRKLFF TGTGCCAGCAGTGGCTCCTCGGGGGGACAGACTATGAGGAAACTGTTTTTT
TRBJ1-1 . . TRBV6-5 CASKGRETEAFF TGTGCCAGCAAAGGCCGGGAGACTGAAGCTTTCTTT
TRBJ1-3 . few TRBV7-3 CASSQVARSRGGNTIYF TGTGCCAGCAGCCAAGTCGCGCGGTCTAGAGGTGGAAACACCATATATTTT
TRBJ1-1 . . TRBV28 CASSFRQLKKHVTEAFF TGTGCCAGCAGTTTTAGGCAACTCAAGAAACACGTGACCGAAGCTTTCTTT
TRBJ2-7 . few TRBV11-3 CASSLGGGNYEQYF TGTGCCAGCAGCCTCGGGGGCGGCAACTACGAGCAGTACTTC
TRBJ1-5 . few TRBV20-1 CSARPQGNQPQHF TGCAGTGCTAGACCACAGGGAAATCAGCCCCAGCATTTT